The 8 T cell receptor beta chains below were found in one sample sequenced in a study of T cells in Graves' hyperthyroidism and ophthalmopathy. TCR beta CDR3 region amplification was performed from RNA transcripts. The HTBI set primed first-round TCR CDR3 RT-PCR. TCRdb analysed the multiplex PCR reads with MiXCR anew, one entry per CDR3 protein. This table has some 200,000 distinct CDR3 sequences, about a sixth appearing once. The material sequenced was blood. These receptors were taken from a woman aged 45 to 65 with Graves' hyperthyroidism.

This clonotype was picked up a small number of times. V usage is TRBV7-6 and J usage is TRBJ1-2; perhaps TRBD1 as D (6 bases). The germline V gene encodes CDR1 SGHVS and CDR2 FNYEAQ. V lost 5 bases and J 7 bases, leaving 17 bases between the germline ends. The CDR3 spans 14 residues. CDR3: CASSLGHQGSGYTF. The CDR3 nucleotides are TGTGCCAGCAGCCTGGGACACCAAGGGAGTGGCTACACCTTC.

This chain links TRBV5-1 with TRBJ2-6; D is ambiguous. The germline V gene has CDR1 SGHRS and CDR2 YFSETQ. There are 16 residues in the CDR3. The V end lost 0 bases, the J end lost 2 bases, and 9 bases lay between the germline ends. The chain's CDR3 is CASSLDSSAGANVLTF. The CDR3 DNA sequence: TGCGCCAGCAGCTTGGACAGTTCCGCTGGGGCCAACGTCCTGACTTTC.

This rearrangement joins TRBV7-9 to TRBJ2-3, with D unresolved. The V and J ends lost 4 bases and 5 bases respectively, with 7 bases between them. This CDR3 is 12 amino acids long. Germline-derived CDR1 and CDR2 are SEHNR and FQNEAQ (reference sequence). CDR3 amino acids: CASSSDGDTQYF. Here the CDR3 DNA reads TGTGCCAGCAGCTCGGACGGAGATACGCAGTATTTT.

This clonotype showed up just a few times. This chain uses TRBV19 with TRBJ2-5, with D perhaps matching TRBD2 (7 bases). The germline V and J ends were trimmed by 6 bases and 5 bases, with 22 bases remaining between them. The germline V gene encodes CDR1 LNHDA and CDR2 SQIVND (reference sequence). The CDR3 totals 16 residues. The CDR3 DNA reads TGTGCCAGTAGCGCTCTAAACACGGGGGGCGTTGAGACCCAGTACTTC. Residues: CASSALNTGGVETQYF. The whole variable domain, filled in from reference TRBV19 and TRBJ2-5, reads DGGITQSPKYLFRKEGQNVTLSCEQNLNHDAMYWYRQDPGQGLRLIYYSQIVNDFQKGDIAEGYSVSREKKESFPLTVTSAQKNPTAFYLCASSALNTGGVETQYFGPGTRLLVL.

The chain couples TRBV7-9 to TRBJ1-3; D gene unclear. Germline V gene lookup returns CDR1 SEHNR and CDR2 FQNEAQ (reference sequence). The CDR3 length is 16 residues. Trimming pared 5 bases from V and 1 base from J, leaving 15 bases between. DNA for the CDR3: TGTGCCAGCAGCCCCTTGGGAAGCGGGTCTGGAAACACCATATATTTT. Its protein product is CASSPLGSGSGNTIYF.

In this sample, this clonotype turned up a few times. V usage is TRBV24-1 and J usage is TRBJ2-2; 14 bases map to TRBD2. V dropped 4 bases and J dropped 0; count of bases not matched to a gene: 6. The V gene's germline CDR1 is KGHDR and CDR2 SFDVKD. The CDR3 is 19 amino acids. The CDR3, as DNA: TGTGCCACCAGTGAGCGGACTAGCGGGAGGCACCCGAACACCGGGGAGCTGTTTTTT. It translates to CATSERTSGRHPNTGELFF.

This chain connects TRBV18 to TRBJ1-2, with 7 bases aligning to TRBD1. Germline CDR1 is KGHSH and CDR2 is LQKENI. V shed 3 bases and J 12 bases; nucleotides not matched to a gene: 10. The CDR3 is 13 amino acids. The DNA of the CDR3 is TGTGCCAGCTCACCTTCGACAGGGAAGGAACACACCTTC. Translating it yields CASSPSTGKEHTF.

The chain carries TRBV24-1 and TRBJ1-1, with D possibly TRBD1 on 5 matching bases. CDR3 length equals 15 residues. CDR1 and CDR2 (germline): KGHDR, SFDVKD. Deletions cut 2 bases from V and 1 base from J, with 10 bases between. In DNA form, the CDR3 reads TGTGCCACCAGTGATTCCAGGGTGAGGAACACTGAAGCTTTCTTT. The encoded protein is CATSDSRVRNTEAFF.